This T cell receptor beta chain was sequenced in a study of cytomegalovirus exposure and HLA in healthy donors. Looking at the study overall: The study placed around 85% of its approximately 360 genotyped donors in the Caucasian-associated ancestry cluster.

Overall study findings and caveats: In a later analysis, across HLA loci, associated TCR counts were highest for DRB1, lowest for HLA-C. In an earlier analysis, productive rearrangement rates for most beta V segments clustered near 87% or 30%. With later analysis, a missense DCLRE1C variant became linked to TCR beta V- and J-gene trimming.

PCR amplification relied on 60 Vbeta primers (plus 13 Jbeta primers). Some clones are missing from TCRdb's copy, which holds only in-frame ones; the method was immunoSEQ multiplex PCR. The sample has 150,000 to 200,000 clones; around 75% are singletons. Points on this clone: Its antigen is as yet unknown.

V lost 1 base to trimming and J lost 7 bases, with 7 bases between them. The CDR3 runs 13 residues. CDR1 is SGHTA and CDR2 is FQGNSA in the germline V gene. This sequence joins TRBV7-2 and TRBJ1-4, with D possibly matching TRBD1 (5 bases). The TCR sequence derives from a woman aged 45-59 years in good health and CMV-seronegative. The sequencing input was PBMCs. The CDR3 is CASSLVRAEKLFF. The CDR3 DNA reads TGTGCCAGCAGCTTAGTCAGGGCTGAAAAACTGTTTTTT. Full variable domain (remainder filled in from reference TRBV7-2 and TRBJ1-4): GAGVSQSPSNKVTEKGKDVELRCDPISGHTALYWYRQSLGQGLEFLIYFQGNSAPDKSGLPSDRFSAERTGGSVSTLTIQRTQQEDSAVYLCASSLVRAEKLFFGSGTQLSVL.